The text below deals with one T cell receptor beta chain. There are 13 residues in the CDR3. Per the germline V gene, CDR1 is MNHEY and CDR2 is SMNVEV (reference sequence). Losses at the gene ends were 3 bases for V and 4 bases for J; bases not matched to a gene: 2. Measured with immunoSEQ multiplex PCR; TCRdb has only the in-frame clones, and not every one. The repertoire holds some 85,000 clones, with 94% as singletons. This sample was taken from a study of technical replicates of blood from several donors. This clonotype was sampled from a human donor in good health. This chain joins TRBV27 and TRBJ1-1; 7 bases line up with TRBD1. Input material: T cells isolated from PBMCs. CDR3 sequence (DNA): TGTGCCAGCAGTTTCGGGACAGTCACTGAAGCTTTCTTT. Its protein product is CASSFGTVTEAFF.